These T cell receptor beta chains were read from a single sample in a study of cytotoxic CD8 clonotypes in ibrutinib-treated CLL. Profiled with immunoSEQ multiplex PCR; TCRdb holds only in-frame clones, not every one. The sample carries about 140,000 clones, around 80% recorded once. Material: PBMCs, obtained after 36 months of ibrutinib treatment. The receptor set was obtained from a human donor with chronic lymphocytic leukemia. The CDR3 runs from the conserved cysteine through the conserved F or W. Fields, in order: D gene, J gene, V gene, clone size, CDR3 DNA, CDR3 protein. The D gene is left open where the match is weak. Size is omitted from some rows. Given values are once, few, many or a class for expanded clones.

>TRBD2|TRBJ2-7|TRBV5-6|NA
TGTGCCAGCAGGAACTTAGCGGGTGTTACCTACGAGCAGTACTTC
CASRNLAGVTYEQYF
>NA|TRBJ1-2|TRBV11-2|NA
TGTGCCAGCAGCCCCACGCGGGTGGGGGGCTACACCTTC
CASSPTRVGGYTF
>NA|TRBJ1-5|TRBV7-8|NA
TGTGCCAGCAGCTCACAGGAGGATCAGCCCCAGCATTTT
CASSSQEDQPQHF
>TRBD1|TRBJ2-5|TRBV11-2|NA
TGTGCCAGCAGCTTCGGCAGGGGGCAAGGAGAGACCCAGTACTTC
CASSFGRGQGETQYF
>NA|TRBJ2-1|TRBV7-6|NA
TGTGCCAGCAGCTTACTGGGGACTGATTCCTACAATGAGCAGTTCTTC
CASSLLGTDSYNEQFF
>TRBD1|TRBJ1-4|TRBV15|NA
TGTGCCACCAGCAGAGTTAGGACAGGAGGTGAAAAACTGTTTTTT
CATSRVRTGGEKLFF
>NA|TRBJ2-5|TRBV6-1|NA
TGTGCCAGCAGGCGGAGCCCCCAAGAGACCCAGTACTTC
CASRRSPQETQYF
>TRBD1|TRBJ2-7|TRBV6-6|few
TGTGCCAGCAGTTCCGACAGGGTGGTTGACTCCTACGAGCAGTACTTC
CASSSDRVVDSYEQYF
>NA|TRBJ1-1|TRBV6-5|NA
TGTGCCAGCAGTCCTGCCGAGAACACTGAAGCTTTCTTT
CASSPAENTEAFF
>NA|TRBJ2-7|TRBV6-5|NA
TGTGCCAGCAGTTACGTTCGCGGGAACCCCTACGAGCAGTACTTC
CASSYVRGNPYEQYF
>TRBD1|TRBJ2-1|TRBV11-2|NA
TGTGCCAGCAGCACGTGGGACAGGGGGGGTGAGCAGTTCTTC
CASSTWDRGGEQFF